The text below deals with one TCR beta chain. Treatment given: roughly 18 received Ad26.COV2.S at low or high dose, single or two shots; about 5 received placebo; per-sample allocation not given. Sampling occurred on day 63 after the first vaccine or placebo injection. Within Boston, the person who donated was an adult of 18-55 years. Sequencing was performed with immunoSEQ multiplex PCR; in TCRdb, only in-frame clones are kept and a portion is missing. Seen here are about 320,000 clones, approximately 86% observed once, and the top ten hold 1.5% to 2.5%. This specimen belongs to a study of Ad26.COV2.S vaccination and SARS-CoV-2 variants. About the research overall: Administration of Ad26.COV2.S was intramuscular, either once or twice 56 days apart.

The CDR3 is 15 amino acids. With V trimmed by 7 bases and J by 4 bases, 12 bases remained unmatched. The germline CDR1 and CDR2 sequences are WNHNN and SYGVQD (reference sequence). The chain uses TRBV10-1 and TRBJ1-2, with TRBD1 matching over 7 bases. The sample was peripheral blood, taken in a trial of Ad26.COV2.S vaccine versus placebo. The receptor was isolated from a person between 18 and 65 years old who received the Ad26.COV2.S COVID-19 vaccine or a placebo. CDR3 in DNA: TGCGCCAGCAACGGACAGGTCCGCTGGGGCTATGGCTACACCTTC. This encodes CASNGQVRWGYGYTF.